A single TCR beta chain is shown here with its context. The target antigen is unknown. CDR3 length: 15 amino acids. Trimming took off 1 base at V and 2 bases at J, with 12 bases between the two ends. CDR1 SGHVS and CDR2 FQNEAQ come from the germline V gene. This sample was included in a study of shared clonotypes between healthy human individuals. Study results and limitations: Researchers found naive subsets generally carried larger estimated richness than memory subsets. Among donors, the sharing of clonotypes was expected to be influenced by sequencing depth. In contrast to clonotypes shared by all four donors, non-shared clonotypes had lower generation probabilities.

Under the authors' procedure: ImmunoSEQ only sent back junction sequences with no quality scores, so filtering was done differently. Measured with immunoSEQ multiplex PCR; TCRdb has only the in-frame clones, and not every one. That table supplies the V and J calls and clone size; D and trimming were determined from the DNA. The sample lists 2 million to 2.5 million clones; 85% to 95% were seen once. The chain combines TRBV7-8 with TRBJ2-7; no reliable D call. The sequence was collected from a man aged 18 to 29 in good health. Some clones in this sample may be carry-over from other donors' samples. What was sequenced was naive CD4+ T cells from PBMCs. Noted subset: CD45RA+ positively selected. The DNA of the CDR3 is TGTGCCAGCAGCTTAGGGGGATGGCAGACCTACGAGCAGTACTTC. Translated: CASSLGGWQTYEQYF.